A single sample is the source of the 10 T cell receptor beta chains below, sequenced in a study of cytomegalovirus exposure and HLA in healthy donors (dated by TCRdb to the late 2010s). Receptor libraries were prepared by the immunoSEQ multiplex PCR assay. For the multiplex PCR, a mixture combining 60 forward primers for TCR Vbeta segments and 13 reverse primers for TCR Jbeta segments was used. TCRdb obtained this table from immuneACCESS and retained in-frame rearrangements with V and J assigned. These tables miss some clones; where compared with another copy, unresolved V genes account for less than half of the shortfall, and the remainder is unexplained. This sample lists about 200,000 clones; around 73% were detected once. Clones ranked in the top ten supply over 2% of the sample. The sequenced sample consisted of PBMCs. All receptors derive from a woman in her twenties or thirties in good health and CMV-seropositive.

This clone came up once. The chain combines TRBV12-5 with TRBJ1-1, with D possibly matching TRBD1 (6 bases). Germline CDR1 is LGHNT and CDR2 is FRNRAP. CDR3 length: 15 amino acids. V lost 5 bases and J 1 base, leaving 14 bases between the germline ends. CDR3 nucleotide sequence: TGTGCTAGTGGTCCTTTGAGGGGGAGGAACACTGAAGCTTTCTTT. Amino acid sequence: CASGPLRGRNTEAFF.

This sequence joins TRBV4-1 and TRBJ1-2; D not resolved. CDR1 and CDR2 (germline): MGHRA, YSYEKL. The CDR3 loop spans 14 amino acids. V gave up 0 bases and J gave up 7 bases, with 12 bases separating them. The CDR3 is CASSQELVAGGYTF. CDR3 sequence (DNA): TGCGCCAGCAGCCAAGAACTGGTCGCGGGTGGCTACACCTTC.

The rearrangement uses TRBV11-2 and TRBJ2-1; D is perhaps TRBD1 (6 bases). From germline, CDR1 is SGHAT and CDR2 FQNNGV. CDR3 length equals 15 residues. The V gene lost 5 bases and the J gene lost 8 bases, with 19 bases spanning the gap. CDR3 loop: CASSRLNWGQDEQFF. For the CDR3, the DNA is TGTGCCAGCAGCCGCTTAAATTGGGGGCAAGATGAGCAGTTCTTC.

CDR3 DNA: TGTGCCAGCACTAGGGACTCTTTTTACAATGAGCAGTTCTTC. It translates to CASTRDSFYNEQFF. The chain links TRBV28 to TRBJ2-1; a possible D gene is TRBD2 (6 bases). The CDR3 sequence is 14 residues long. V shed 7 bases and J shed 4 bases, with 14 bases lying between them. Germline V gene sequence: CDR1 MDHEN, CDR2 SYDVKM.

The V gene is TRBV4-3, the J gene TRBJ2-2, with 11 bases matching TRBD2. Germline trimming cut 4 bases from V and 6 bases from J; bases unmatched to any gene: 7. Germline V gene lookup returns CDR1 LGHNA and CDR2 YSLEER. CDR3 length equals 16 residues. CDR3 amino acids: CASSLVSGGAPGELFF. CDR3 bases: TGCGCCAGCAGCCTAGTTAGCGGGGGGGCCCCCGGGGAGCTGTTTTTT.

The chain has TRBV25-1 and TRBJ2-2, with D perhaps matching TRBD1 (5 bases). V lost 3 bases, J lost 2 bases, and 13 bases lay in between. Per the germline V gene, CDR1 is MGHDK and CDR2 is SYGVNS. The CDR3 runs 16 residues. The CDR3 DNA follows: TGTGCCAGCAGTGACAGGGTTGGGGCCAACACCGGGGAGCTGTTTTTT. Translated: CASSDRVGANTGELFF. Full variable domain (outside the CDR3, taken from reference TRBV25-1 and TRBJ2-2): EADIYQTPRYLVIGTGKKITLECSQTMGHDKMYWYQQDPGMELHLIHYSYGVNSTEKGDLSSESTVSRIRTEHFPLTLESARPSHTSQYLCASSDRVGANTGELFFGEGSRLTVL.

The rearrangement uses TRBV5-1 and TRBJ2-5; D may be TRBD1 (6 bases). Germline V CDR1 and CDR2: SGHRS, YFSETQ. The CDR3 runs to 13 residues. V was trimmed by 5 bases and J by 5 bases, leaving 13 bases between them. CDR3 nucleotide sequence: TGCGCCAGCAGTGGGTGGACAGATGAGACCCAGTACTTC. Protein sequence: CASSGWTDETQYF. The full variable domain, in which reference TRBV5-1 and TRBJ2-5 provide the parts outside the CDR3, is KAGVTQTPRYLIKTRGQQVTLSCSPISGHRSVSWYQQTPGQGLQFLFEYFSETQRNKGNFPGRFSGRQFSNSRSEMNVSTLELGDSALYLCASSGWTDETQYFGPGTRLLVL.

This clone was detected only a few times. The CDR3 region is CASSPQGNNQPQHF. CDR3 nucleotide sequence: TGTGCCAGCTCACCACAGGGGAACAATCAGCCCCAGCATTTT. The chain joins TRBV18 to TRBJ1-5; maybe TRBD1 (5 bases). This CDR3 contains 14 residues. Germline CDR1 is KGHSH and CDR2 is LQKENI. Trimming pared 1 base from V and 3 bases from J, leaving 7 bases between.

The rearrangement uses TRBV5-6 and TRBJ1-4; 7 nucleotides line up with TRBD1. CDR3 length: 16 residues. Germline trimming cut 1 base from V and 10 bases from J; bases unmatched to any gene: 13. Looked up from germline, CDR1 is SGHDT and CDR2 is YYEEEE. Written as DNA, the CDR3 is TGTGCCAGCAGCTTGACCGCAACAGGGGTAGTGAGAAAACTGTTTTTT. This codes for CASSLTATGVVRKLFF.

V is TRBV7-8 and J is TRBJ1-2, with 8 nucleotides matching TRBD1. This CDR3 contains 13 residues. Germline CDR1 SGHVS, CDR2 FQNEAQ. With 5 bases clipped from V and 9 bases from J, the junction kept 8 bases outside the gene matches. In nucleotides, the CDR3 is TGTGCCAGCAGCCCAAGACAGGGGTTGAGCTACACCTTC. The encoded protein is CASSPRQGLSYTF.